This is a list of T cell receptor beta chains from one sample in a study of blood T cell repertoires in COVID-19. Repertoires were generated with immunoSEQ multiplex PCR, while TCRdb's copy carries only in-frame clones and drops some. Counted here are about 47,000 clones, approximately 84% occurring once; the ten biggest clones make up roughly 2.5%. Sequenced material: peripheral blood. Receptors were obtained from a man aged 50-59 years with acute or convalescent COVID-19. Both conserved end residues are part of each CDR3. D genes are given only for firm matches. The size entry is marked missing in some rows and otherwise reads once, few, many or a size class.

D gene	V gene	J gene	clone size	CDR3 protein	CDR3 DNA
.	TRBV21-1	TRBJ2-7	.	CASSGRDSSYEQYF	TGTGCCAGCAGCGGGCGGGACAGCTCCTACGAGCAGTACTTC
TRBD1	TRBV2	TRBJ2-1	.	CASGTGTDEQFF	TGTGCCAGCGGGACAGGGACAGATGAGCAGTTCTTC
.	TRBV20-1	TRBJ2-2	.	CSAVSTGELFF	TGCAGTGCTGTGAGCACCGGGGAGCTGTTTTTT
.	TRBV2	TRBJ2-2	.	CASSGGRSAGELFF	TGTGCCAGCAGTGGAGGGAGGAGCGCCGGGGAGCTGTTTTTT
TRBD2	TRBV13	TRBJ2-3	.	CASSTGLAGEADTQYF	TGTGCCAGCAGCACGGGACTAGCGGGGGAGGCAGATACGCAGTATTTT
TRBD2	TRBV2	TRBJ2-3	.	CASSDSGRRTDTQYF	TGTGCCAGCAGTGATAGCGGGAGAAGGACAGATACGCAGTATTTT
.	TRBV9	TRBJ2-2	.	CASSNGDYTGELFF	TGTGCCAGCAGCAACGGAGACTACACCGGGGAGCTGTTTTTT
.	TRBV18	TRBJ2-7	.	CASSPVGTGSREQYF	TGTGCCAGCTCCCCCGTGGGTACAGGGAGTAGGGAGCAGTACTTC
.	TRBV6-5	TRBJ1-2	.	CASSDWGSGYTF	TGTGCCAGCAGCGATTGGGGCTCTGGCTACACCTTC
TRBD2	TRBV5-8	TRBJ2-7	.	CASSLWGGGTYEQYF	TGTGCCAGCAGCTTGTGGGGCGGGGGAACCTACGAGCAGTACTTC
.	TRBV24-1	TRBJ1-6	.	CATTPPTITYNSPLHF	TGTGCCACAACCCCGCCCACAATCACGTATAATTCACCCCTCCACTTT
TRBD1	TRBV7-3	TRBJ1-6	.	CASSLTGGYDNSPLHF	TGTGCCAGCAGTCTCACAGGGGGCTACGATAATTCACCCCTCCACTTT
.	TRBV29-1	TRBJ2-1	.	CSGALEGRNEQFF	TGCAGCGGGGCCTTGGAGGGAAGGAATGAGCAGTTCTTC
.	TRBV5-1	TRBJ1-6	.	CASSLVAGSGSPLHF	TGCGCCAGCAGCTTGGTAGCAGGGTCAGGGTCACCCCTCCACTTT
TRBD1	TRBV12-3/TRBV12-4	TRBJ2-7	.	CASSPTGSHEQYF	TGTGCCAGCAGTCCGACAGGGTCCCACGAGCAGTACTTC
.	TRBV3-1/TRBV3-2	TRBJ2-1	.	CASSDRHGVGYNEQFF	TGTGCCAGCAGCGATCGACACGGGGTAGGGTACAATGAGCAGTTCTTC
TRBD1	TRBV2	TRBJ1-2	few	CASSGATGWGYTF	TGTGCCAGCAGTGGAGCGACAGGGTGGGGCTACACCTTC
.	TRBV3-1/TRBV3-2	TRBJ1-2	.	CASSPLPDRDYGYTF	TGTGCCAGCAGCCCCCTCCCTGACAGAGACTATGGCTACACCTTC
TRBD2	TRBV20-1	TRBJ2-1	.	CSASLSGINNEQFF	TGCAGTGCTAGTCTTAGCGGGATAAATAATGAGCAGTTCTTC
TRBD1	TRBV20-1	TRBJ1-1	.	CSANQGVGAFF	TGCAGTGCTAATCAGGGGGTAGGAGCTTTCTTT
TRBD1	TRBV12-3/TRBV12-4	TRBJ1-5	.	CASTDRGVQPQHF	TGTGCCAGCACAGACAGGGGTGTTCAGCCCCAGCATTTT
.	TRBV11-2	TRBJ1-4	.	CASSLAGVSNEKLFF	TGTGCCAGCAGCTTAGCGGGGGTGTCTAATGAAAAACTGTTTTTT
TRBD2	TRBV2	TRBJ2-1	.	CASSDASGGAMGEQFF	TGTGCCAGCAGTGATGCTAGCGGGGGGGCTATGGGTGAGCAGTTCTTC
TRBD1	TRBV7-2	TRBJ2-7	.	CASSLSYRGSAPQYF	TGTGCCAGCAGCTTATCGTACAGGGGGTCGGCTCCGCAGTACTTC
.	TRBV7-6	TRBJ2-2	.	CASSLVRNTGELFF	TGTGCCAGCAGCTTAGTCAGGAACACCGGGGAGCTGTTTTTT
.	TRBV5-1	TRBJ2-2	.	CASSLEAGTGELFF	TGCGCCAGCAGCTTGGAGGCGGGAACCGGGGAGCTGTTTTTT
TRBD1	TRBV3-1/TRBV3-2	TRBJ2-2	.	CASSPGQGRSPNTGELFF	TGTGCCAGCAGCCCGGGACAGGGTCGATCTCCGAACACCGGGGAGCTGTTTTTT
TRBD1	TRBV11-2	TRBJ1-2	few	CASSPGTGRPPTMGYTF	TGTGCCAGCAGCCCCGGGACAGGACGCCCCCCTACTATGGGCTACACCTTC
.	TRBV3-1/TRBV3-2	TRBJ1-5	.	CASSQDLGAAQPQHF	TGTGCCAGCAGCCAAGACCTAGGGGCGGCTCAGCCCCAGCATTTT
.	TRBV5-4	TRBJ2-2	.	CASSLDLNTGELFF	TGTGCCAGCAGCTTGGACTTAAACACCGGGGAGCTGTTTTTT
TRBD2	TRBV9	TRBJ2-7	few	CASSVGASGSYEQYF	TGTGCCAGCAGCGTAGGGGCTAGCGGGAGTTACGAGCAGTACTTC
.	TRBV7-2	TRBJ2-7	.	CASSPASSEQYF	TGTGCCAGCAGCCCCGCTAGCTCCGAGCAGTACTTC
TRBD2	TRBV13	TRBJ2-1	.	CASSLWRGGPYNEQFF	TGTGCCAGCAGCTTATGGCGGGGGGGCCCCTACAATGAGCAGTTCTTC
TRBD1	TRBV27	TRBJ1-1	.	CASSLTGVVTEAFF	TGTGCCAGCAGTTTAACAGGGGTGGTGACTGAAGCTTTCTTT
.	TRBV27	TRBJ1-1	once	CASRGTRGAEAFF	TGTGCCAGCAGGGGGACCCGGGGGGCTGAAGCTTTCTTT
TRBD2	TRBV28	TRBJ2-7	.	CASSLTLAGESLLYEQYF	TGTGCCAGCAGTTTAACCCTAGCGGGAGAGTCTTTACTCTACGAGCAGTACTTC
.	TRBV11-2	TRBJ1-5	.	CASSFGAGNQPQHF	TGTGCCAGCAGCTTTGGGGCAGGGAATCAGCCCCAGCATTTT
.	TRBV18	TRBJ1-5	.	CASPTRTPNQPQHF	TGTGCCAGCCCGACCCGGACACCCAATCAGCCCCAGCATTTT